This T cell receptor (beta chain) is from a study of PD-1 blockade in classical Hodgkin lymphoma. Data came from immunoSEQ multiplex PCR; TCRdb stores just in-frame clones and leaves some out. The data hold about 94,000 clones, with approximately 89% observed a single time. This clone was counted only a few times. The antigen is not known. The study's findings and limits: TCR diversity rose significantly by C4D1 in CD4+ but not CD8+ cells. The study found complete responders had baseline diversity similar to newly diagnosed patients.

The length of the CDR3 is 16 residues. The V and J ends lost 0 bases and 4 bases, in that order; junction bases with no gene match: 7. Germline-derived CDR1 and CDR2 are MGHRA and YSYEKL. Each and every patient relapsed after autologous stem cell transplantation, and patients got differing brentuximab vedotin exposure. The sequence came from a human donor with classical Hodgkin lymphoma. J is TRBJ2-5 and V is TRBV4-1; 8 bases align to TRBD2. The material sequenced was peripheral blood mononuclear cells (PBMCs), taken before the second cycle of nivolumab. CDR3: CASSQDGVAGRETQYF. The CDR3 DNA follows: TGCGCCAGCAGCCAAGATGGGGTAGCGGGACGAGAGACCCAGTACTTC.